This is a list of T cell receptor beta chains from one sample in a study of long-term antiretroviral therapy in people with HIV. TCRdb's copy holds only in-frame clones and misses some; the assay was immunoSEQ multiplex PCR. The table has roughly 10,000 clones, 80% to 85% seen once. Sequencing used unsorted PBMCs, obtained 1.2 years after starting antiretroviral therapy. All receptors come from a man in his forties or fifties with HIV. Both conserved end residues are trimmed from each CDR3.

CDR3aa: AWSVGPTEAF; j_gene: TRBJ1-1; v_gene: TRBV30
CDR3aa: ASSLDIQRGDIEQF; j_gene: TRBJ2-1; v_gene: TRBV5-4
CDR3aa: ASSSTGPQETQY; j_gene: TRBJ2-5; v_gene: TRBV27
CDR3aa: ASSVRGDYNEQF; j_gene: TRBJ2-1; v_gene: TRBV9
CDR3aa: ATTAGRLNEQF; j_gene: TRBJ2-1; v_gene: TRBV15
CDR3aa: ASSLIRGQGGQQF; j_gene: TRBJ2-1; v_gene: TRBV7-9
CDR3aa: AWRRDETPLLNEQF; j_gene: TRBJ2-1; v_gene: TRBV30
CDR3aa: ASSFYRDEQY; j_gene: TRBJ2-7; v_gene: TRBV7-9
CDR3aa: ASSAAQRFGGYT; j_gene: TRBJ1-2; v_gene: TRBV19
CDR3aa: AWSLGQGDSPLH; j_gene: TRBJ1-6; v_gene: TRBV30
CDR3aa: ASTPGTGMTDTQY; j_gene: TRBJ2-3; v_gene: TRBV5-6
CDR3aa: ASSPGIHTGELF; j_gene: TRBJ2-2; v_gene: TRBV6-5
CDR3aa: ASSPGGGQGTEAF; j_gene: TRBJ1-1; v_gene: TRBV19
CDR3aa: ASSLAKGDTEAF; j_gene: TRBJ1-1; v_gene: TRBV5-1